These T cell receptor beta chains were read from a single sample in a study of T-cell reconstitution after alpha-beta-depleted transplantation in children. MiXCR was run by TCRdb on the PCR reads, yielding one entry per CDR3 protein. The table shows approximately 230,000 distinct CDR3 sequences, with more than 20% occurring only once. The sample here was PBMCs, mostly from graft donor cells, taken 360 days after TCRalphabeta/CD19-depleted stem cell transplant. The receptors come from a female patient aged 2-10 years who had a stem cell transplant for congenital amegakaryocytic thrombocytopenia, so the T cells may come from the graft donor. The conserved cysteine and the conserved F or W are not part of the CDR3 here. Fields, in order: V gene, J gene, CDR3 protein.

TRBV2	TRBJ2-7	ASRQGPGYEQY
TRBV12-3/TRBV12-4	TRBJ1-4	GSSLAEGTKLF
TRBV12-3/TRBV12-4	TRBJ1-1	ASSRGSSTEAF
TRBV5-1	TRBJ2-7	ASSLDGGGYEQY
TRBV12-3/TRBV12-4	TRBJ2-5	ASSLVREETQY
TRBV12-3/TRBV12-4	TRBJ2-3	ASSYVHSTQY
TRBV5-4	TRBJ2-5	ASSLWLSRETQY
TRBV4-1	TRBJ2-7	ASSQTEMFTYEQY
TRBV14	TRBJ1-6	ASSQGSNSPLH
TRBV12-3/TRBV12-4	TRBJ2-4	ASSLGGSKNIQY
TRBV20-1	TRBJ1-5	SARQDRDHFGNQPQH
TRBV20-1	TRBJ1-5	SAQGVGNQPQH
TRBV12-3/TRBV12-4	TRBJ2-7	ASSLMGISYEQY
TRBV6-6	TRBJ1-5	ASTTYSNQPQH
TRBV18	TRBJ2-7	ASSVLGETYEQY
TRBV12-3/TRBV12-4	TRBJ1-4	ASSRGRGEKLF
TRBV12-3/TRBV12-4	TRBJ2-5	ASKGASQTQY
TRBV4-1	TRBJ1-5	ASSQVFGPNQPQH
TRBV7-6	TRBJ2-1	ASSLLVPVRLTRYNEQF
TRBV5-6	TRBJ1-1	ASSLMSGALQAF